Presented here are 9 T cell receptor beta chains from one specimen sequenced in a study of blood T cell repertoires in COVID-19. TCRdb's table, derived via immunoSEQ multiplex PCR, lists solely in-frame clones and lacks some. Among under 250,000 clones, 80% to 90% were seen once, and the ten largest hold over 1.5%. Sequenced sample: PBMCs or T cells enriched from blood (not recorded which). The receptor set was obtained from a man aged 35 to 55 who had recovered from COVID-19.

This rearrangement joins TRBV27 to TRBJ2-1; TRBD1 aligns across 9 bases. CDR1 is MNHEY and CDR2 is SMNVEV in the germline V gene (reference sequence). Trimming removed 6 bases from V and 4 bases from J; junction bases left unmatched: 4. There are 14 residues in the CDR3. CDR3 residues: CASRWDRAYNEQFF. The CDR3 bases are TGTGCCAGCAGGTGGGACAGGGCGTACAATGAGCAGTTCTTC.

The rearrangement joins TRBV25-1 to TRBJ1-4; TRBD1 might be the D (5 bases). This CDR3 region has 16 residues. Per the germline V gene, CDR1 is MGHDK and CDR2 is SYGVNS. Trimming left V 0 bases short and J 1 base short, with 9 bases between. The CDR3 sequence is CASSEYGGGTNEKLFF. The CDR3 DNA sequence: TGTGCCAGCAGTGAATACGGGGGGGGAACTAATGAAAAACTGTTTTTT.

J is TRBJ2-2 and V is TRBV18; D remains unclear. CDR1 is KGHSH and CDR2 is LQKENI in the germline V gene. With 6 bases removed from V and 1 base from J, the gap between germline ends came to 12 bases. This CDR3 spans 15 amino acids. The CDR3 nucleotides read TGTGCCAGCTCGGGCCAGGCACAGAACACCGGGGAGCTGTTTTTT. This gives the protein CASSGQAQNTGELFF.

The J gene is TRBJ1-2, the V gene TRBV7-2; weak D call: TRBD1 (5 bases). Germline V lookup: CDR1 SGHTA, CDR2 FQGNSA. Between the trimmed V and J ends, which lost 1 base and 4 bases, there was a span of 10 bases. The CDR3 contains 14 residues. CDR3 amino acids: CASSLVGVSYGYTF. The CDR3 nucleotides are TGTGCCAGCAGCTTAGTAGGGGTTTCCTATGGCTACACCTTC.

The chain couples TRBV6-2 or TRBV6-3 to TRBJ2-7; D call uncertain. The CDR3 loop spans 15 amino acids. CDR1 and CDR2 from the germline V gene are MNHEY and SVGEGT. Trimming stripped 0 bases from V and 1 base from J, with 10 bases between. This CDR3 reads CASSYSNDGSYEQYF. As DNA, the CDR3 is TGTGCCAGCAGTTACTCGAACGACGGGTCCTACGAGCAGTACTTC.

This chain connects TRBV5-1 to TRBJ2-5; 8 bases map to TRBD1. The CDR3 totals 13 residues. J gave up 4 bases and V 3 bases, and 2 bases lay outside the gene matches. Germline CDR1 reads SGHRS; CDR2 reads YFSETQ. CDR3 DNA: TGCGCCAGCAGCTACGGACAGGGAGAGACCCAGTACTTC. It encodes CASSYGQGETQYF.

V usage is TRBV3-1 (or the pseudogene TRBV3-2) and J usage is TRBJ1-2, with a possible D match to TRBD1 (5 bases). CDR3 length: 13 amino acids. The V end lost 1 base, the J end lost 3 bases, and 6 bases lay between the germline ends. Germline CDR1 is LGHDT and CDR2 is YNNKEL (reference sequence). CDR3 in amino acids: CASSQVGDYGYTF. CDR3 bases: TGTGCCAGCAGCCAAGTAGGGGACTATGGCTACACCTTC.

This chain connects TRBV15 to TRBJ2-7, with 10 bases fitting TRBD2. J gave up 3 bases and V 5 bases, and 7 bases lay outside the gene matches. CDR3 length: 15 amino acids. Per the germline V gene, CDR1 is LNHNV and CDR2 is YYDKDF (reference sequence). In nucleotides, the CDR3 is TGTGCCACCAGCCTAACTAGCGGGACCCACTACGAGCAGTACTTC. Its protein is CATSLTSGTHYEQYF.

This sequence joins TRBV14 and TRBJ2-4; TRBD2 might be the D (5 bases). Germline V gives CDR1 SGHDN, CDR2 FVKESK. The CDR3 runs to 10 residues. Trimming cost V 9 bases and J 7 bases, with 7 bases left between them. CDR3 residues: CASGGNIQYF. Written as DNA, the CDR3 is TGTGCCAGTGGCGGGAACATTCAGTACTTC.